The clone carrying this T cell receptor beta chain was seen repeatedly, ten times or more. Antigen specificity is unknown. TCRdb re-called the 5' RACE reads with MiXCR, one entry per CDR3 protein. The data hold roughly 700,000 distinct CDR3 sequences, with roughly 20% observed a single time. These data are taken from a study of CD8 T cells in ankylosing spondylitis. General study points: Blood of patients with ankylosing spondylitis appeared to be characterized by a TCR beta motif of about 8 highly homologous variants. Significantly higher representation of disease-linked clones was reported for matched ankylosing spondylitis synovial fluid.

This TCR derives from a male donor with ankylosing spondylitis. Sequencing was carried out using blood, either unsorted or a sorted T cell fraction (not recorded which).

In DNA form, the CDR3 reads TGCGCCAGCAGCCAACAAGGACTAGCGGGCTACGAGCAGTACTTC. Protein product: CASSQQGLAGYEQYF. J is TRBJ2-7 and V is TRBV4-1; 11 bases line up with TRBD2. J was trimmed by 3 bases and V by 2 bases; bases with no gene match: 3. CDR3 length equals 15 residues. Germline V gene sequence: CDR1 MGHRA, CDR2 YSYEKL.